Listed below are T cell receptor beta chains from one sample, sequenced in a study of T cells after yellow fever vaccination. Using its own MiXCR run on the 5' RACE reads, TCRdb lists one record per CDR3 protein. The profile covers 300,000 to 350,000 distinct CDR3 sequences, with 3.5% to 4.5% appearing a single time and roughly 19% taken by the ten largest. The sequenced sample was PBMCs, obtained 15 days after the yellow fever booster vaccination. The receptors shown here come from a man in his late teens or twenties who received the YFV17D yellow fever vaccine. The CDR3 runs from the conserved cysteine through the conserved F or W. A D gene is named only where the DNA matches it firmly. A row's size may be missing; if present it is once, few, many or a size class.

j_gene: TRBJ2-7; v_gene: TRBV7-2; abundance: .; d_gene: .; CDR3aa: CASSQYLGLDYEQYF; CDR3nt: TGTGCCAGCAGCCAATACTTAGGGTTGGATTACGAGCAGTACTTC
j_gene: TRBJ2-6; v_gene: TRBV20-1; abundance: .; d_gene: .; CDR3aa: CSAAYPGANVLTF; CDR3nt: TGCAGTGCCGCCTACCCCGGGGCCAACGTCCTGACTTTC
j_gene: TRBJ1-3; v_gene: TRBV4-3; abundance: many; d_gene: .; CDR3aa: CASSQDIQPGNTIYF; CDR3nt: TGCGCCAGCAGCCAAGATATACAACCTGGAAACACCATATATTTT
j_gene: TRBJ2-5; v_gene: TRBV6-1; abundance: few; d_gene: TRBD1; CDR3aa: CASSEGTGERETQYF; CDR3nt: TGTGCCAGCAGTGAAGGGACAGGGGAGCGGGAGACCCAGTACTTC
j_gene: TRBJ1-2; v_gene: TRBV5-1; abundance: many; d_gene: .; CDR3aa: CASSFSGPGYTF; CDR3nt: TGCGCCAGCAGCTTCTCGGGACCTGGCTACACCTTC
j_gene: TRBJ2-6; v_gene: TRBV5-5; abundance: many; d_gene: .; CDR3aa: CASSLVGSLHGANVLTF; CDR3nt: TGTGCCAGCAGCTTGGTCGGTTCCCTACACGGGGCCAACGTCCTGACTTTC
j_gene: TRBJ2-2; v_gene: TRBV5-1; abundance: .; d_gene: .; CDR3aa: CASSTRRSTGELFF; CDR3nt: TGCGCCAGCAGTACTCGACGTAGCACCGGGGAGCTGTTTTTT
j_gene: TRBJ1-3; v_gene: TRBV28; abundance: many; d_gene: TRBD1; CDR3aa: CASSSTGVGNTIYF; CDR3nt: TGTGCCAGCAGTTCGACAGGGGTGGGAAACACCATATATTTT
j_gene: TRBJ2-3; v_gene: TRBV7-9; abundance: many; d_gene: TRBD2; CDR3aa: CASSFARLAGSVDTQYF; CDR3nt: TGTGCCAGCAGCTTCGCTAGACTAGCGGGGTCGGTAGATACGCAGTATTTT
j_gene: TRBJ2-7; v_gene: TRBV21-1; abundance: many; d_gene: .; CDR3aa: CASSKLGQGYEQYF; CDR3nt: TGTGCCAGCAGCAAATTAGGACAGGGCTACGAGCAGTACTTC
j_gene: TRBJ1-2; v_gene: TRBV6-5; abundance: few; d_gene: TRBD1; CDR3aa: CASSPLTGGDYGYTF; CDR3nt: TGTGCCAGCAGTCCATTGACAGGGGGCGACTATGGCTACACCTTC
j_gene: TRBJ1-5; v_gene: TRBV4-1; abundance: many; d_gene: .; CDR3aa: CASSQVSQFGQPQHF; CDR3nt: TGCGCCAGCAGCCAAGTCAGCCAGTTCGGCCAGCCCCAGCATTTT
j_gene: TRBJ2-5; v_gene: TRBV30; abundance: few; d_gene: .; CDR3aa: CAWAGDQETQYF; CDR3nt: TGTGCCTGGGCAGGAGATCAAGAGACCCAGTACTTC
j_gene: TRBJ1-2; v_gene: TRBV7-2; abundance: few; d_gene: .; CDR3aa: CASSNPGFSSNYGYTF; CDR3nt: TGTGCCAGCAGCAATCCGGGGTTCTCATCTAACTATGGCTACACCTTC
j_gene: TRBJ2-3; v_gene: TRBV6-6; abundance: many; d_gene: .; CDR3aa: CASSYGRESTDTQYF; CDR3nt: TGTGCCAGCAGTTACGGGCGGGAAAGCACAGATACGCAGTATTTT
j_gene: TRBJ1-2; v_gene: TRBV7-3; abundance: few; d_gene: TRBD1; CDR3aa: CASSTTGGVPYGYTF; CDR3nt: TGTGCCAGCAGCACCACAGGGGGCGTTCCCTATGGCTACACCTTC
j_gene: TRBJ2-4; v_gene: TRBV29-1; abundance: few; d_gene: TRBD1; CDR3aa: CSVGQGDVLGSQYF; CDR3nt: TGCAGCGTGGGACAGGGTGACGTCTTGGGGTCTCAGTACTTC
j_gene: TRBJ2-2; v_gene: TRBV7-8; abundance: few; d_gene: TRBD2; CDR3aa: CASTSSGGRSTGELFF; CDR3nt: TGTGCAAGCACGTCTAGCGGGGGGAGAAGCACCGGGGAGCTGTTTTTT
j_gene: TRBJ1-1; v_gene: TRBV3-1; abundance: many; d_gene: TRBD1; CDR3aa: CASSRNEQDRGGEAFF; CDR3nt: TGTGCCAGCAGCCGAAACGAACAAGACAGGGGTGGTGAAGCTTTCTTT
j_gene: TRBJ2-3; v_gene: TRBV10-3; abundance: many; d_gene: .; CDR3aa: CAIATPSSTDTQYF; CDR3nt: TGTGCCATCGCGACTCCTTCGAGCACAGATACGCAGTATTTT
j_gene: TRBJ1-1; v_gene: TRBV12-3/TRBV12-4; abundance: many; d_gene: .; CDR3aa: CAARTQGYTEAFF; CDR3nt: TGTGCCGCAAGGACTCAGGGGTACACTGAAGCTTTCTTT
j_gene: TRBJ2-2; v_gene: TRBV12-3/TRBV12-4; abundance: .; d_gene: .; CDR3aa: CASSLDKGGTRELFF; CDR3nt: TGTGCCAGCAGCCTTGACAAGGGGGGCACCCGGGAGCTGTTTTTT
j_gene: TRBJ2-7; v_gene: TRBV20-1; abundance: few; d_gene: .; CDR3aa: CSASLTGVYEQYF; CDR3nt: TGCAGTGCCTCCTTGACAGGAGTCTACGAGCAGTACTTC
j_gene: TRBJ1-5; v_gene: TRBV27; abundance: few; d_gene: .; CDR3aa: CASSRRGDLSNQPQHF; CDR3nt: TGTGCCAGCAGCCGCCGGGGAGACCTTAGCAATCAGCCCCAGCATTTT
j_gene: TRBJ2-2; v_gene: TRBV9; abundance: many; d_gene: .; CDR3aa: CASSVQLNGGELFF; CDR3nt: TGTGCCAGCAGCGTACAACTGAATGGCGGGGAGCTGTTTTTT
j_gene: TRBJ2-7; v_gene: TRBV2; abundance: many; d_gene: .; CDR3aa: CASSGLTYEQYF; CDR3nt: TGTGCCAGCAGTGGCCTCACCTACGAGCAGTACTTC
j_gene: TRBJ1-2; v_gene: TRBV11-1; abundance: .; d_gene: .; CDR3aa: CASSPRQTGYGYTF; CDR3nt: TGTGCCAGCAGTCCTAGACAAACGGGTTATGGCTACACCTTC
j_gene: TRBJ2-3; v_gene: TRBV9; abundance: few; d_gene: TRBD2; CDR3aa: CASNRGDGTDTQYF; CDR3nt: TGTGCCAGCAACCGGGGGGACGGCACAGATACGCAGTATTTT
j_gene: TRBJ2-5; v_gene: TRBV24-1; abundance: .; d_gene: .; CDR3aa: CATSDVGGPGETQYF; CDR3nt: TGTGCCACCAGTGATGTCGGGGGGCCAGGGGAGACCCAGTACTTC
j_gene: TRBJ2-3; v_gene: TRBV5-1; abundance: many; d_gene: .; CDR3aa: CASSSGPYTDTQYF; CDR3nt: TGCGCCAGCAGCTCCGGCCCGTACACAGATACGCAGTATTTT
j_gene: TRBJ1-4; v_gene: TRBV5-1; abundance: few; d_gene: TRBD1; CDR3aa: CASSLGTASFDEKLFF; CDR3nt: TGCGCCAGCAGCTTAGGGACAGCCTCTTTTGACGAAAAACTGTTTTTT
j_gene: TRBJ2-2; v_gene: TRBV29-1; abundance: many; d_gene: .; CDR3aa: CSVVLSFTGELFF; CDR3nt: TGCAGCGTTGTTCTCAGTTTCACCGGGGAGCTGTTTTTT
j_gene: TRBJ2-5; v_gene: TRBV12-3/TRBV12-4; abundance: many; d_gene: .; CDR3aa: CASTLSFQETQYF; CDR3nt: TGTGCCAGCACCCTATCGTTCCAAGAGACCCAGTACTTC
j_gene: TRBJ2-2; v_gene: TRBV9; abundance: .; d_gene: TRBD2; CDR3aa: CASSVGLAGGDKNTGELFF; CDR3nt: TGTGCCAGCAGCGTAGGTCTAGCGGGGGGCGATAAAAACACCGGGGAGCTGTTTTTT
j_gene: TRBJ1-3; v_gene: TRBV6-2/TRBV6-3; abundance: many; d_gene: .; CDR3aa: CASTDPRGLTGNTIYF; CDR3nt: TGTGCCAGCACCGACCCCCGGGGCCTGACTGGAAACACCATATATTTT
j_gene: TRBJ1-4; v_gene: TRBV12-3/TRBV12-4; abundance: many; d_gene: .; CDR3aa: CASSSDRSSYEKLFF; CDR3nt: TGTGCCAGCAGTTCCGACAGGTCGTCTTATGAAAAACTGTTTTTT
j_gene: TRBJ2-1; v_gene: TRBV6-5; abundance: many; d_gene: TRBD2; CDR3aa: CASSYSLAGLGDEQFF; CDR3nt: TGTGCCAGCAGTTACTCACTAGCGGGGCTTGGGGATGAGCAGTTCTTC
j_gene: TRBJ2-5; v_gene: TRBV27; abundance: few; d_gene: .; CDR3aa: CASSGLDGEETQYF; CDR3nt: TGTGCCAGCAGTGGGTTGGACGGGGAAGAGACCCAGTACTTC
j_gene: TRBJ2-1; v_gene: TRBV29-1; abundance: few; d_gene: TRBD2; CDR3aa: CSVENWMGVAGGLSSYNEQFF; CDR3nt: TGCAGCGTTGAAAACTGGATGGGCGTAGCGGGGGGCCTAAGCTCCTACAATGAGCAGTTCTTC
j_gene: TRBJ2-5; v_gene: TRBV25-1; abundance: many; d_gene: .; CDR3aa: CASSELGGGKAKETQYF; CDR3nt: TGTGCCAGCAGTGAATTGGGTGGGGGGAAGGCGAAAGAGACCCAGTACTTC
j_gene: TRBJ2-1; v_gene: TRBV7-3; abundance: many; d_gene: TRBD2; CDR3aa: CASSLRVAGGPNEQFF; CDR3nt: TGTGCCAGCAGCTTAAGGGTAGCGGGGGGGCCCAATGAGCAGTTCTTC
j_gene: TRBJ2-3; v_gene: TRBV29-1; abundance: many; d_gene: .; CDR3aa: CSGDSGDTQYF; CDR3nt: TGCAGCGGGGACTCTGGGGATACGCAGTATTTT
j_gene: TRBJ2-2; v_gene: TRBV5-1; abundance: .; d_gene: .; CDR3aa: CASSPRTGGAGELFF; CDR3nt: TGCGCCAGCAGCCCCAGGACAGGCGGGGCCGGGGAGCTGTTTTTT
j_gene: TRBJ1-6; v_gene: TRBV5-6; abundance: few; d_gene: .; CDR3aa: CASCWGGEPNSPLHF; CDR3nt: TGTGCCAGCTGTTGGGGGGGAGAGCCTAATTCACCCCTCCACTTT
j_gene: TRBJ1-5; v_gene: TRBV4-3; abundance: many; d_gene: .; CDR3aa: CASSARWRGNQPQHF; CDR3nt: TGCGCCAGCAGCGCAAGGTGGAGAGGGAATCAGCCCCAGCATTTT
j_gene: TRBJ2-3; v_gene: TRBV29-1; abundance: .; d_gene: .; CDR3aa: CSVVGRGRTDTQYF; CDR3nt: TGCAGCGTTGTGGGCAGGGGACGCACAGATACGCAGTATTTT
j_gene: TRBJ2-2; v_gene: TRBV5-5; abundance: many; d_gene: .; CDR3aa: CASSWDKFTGELFF; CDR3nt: TGTGCCAGCAGCTGGGACAAATTCACCGGGGAGCTGTTTTTT
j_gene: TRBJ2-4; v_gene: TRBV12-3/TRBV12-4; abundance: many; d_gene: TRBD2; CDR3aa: CASSRLAIAKNIQYF; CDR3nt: TGTGCCAGCAGTCGACTAGCAATTGCCAAAAACATTCAGTACTTC
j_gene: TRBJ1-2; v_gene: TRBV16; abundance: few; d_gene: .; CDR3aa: CASSQISADYGYTF; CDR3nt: TGTGCCAGCAGCCAAATCAGTGCTGACTATGGCTACACCTTC
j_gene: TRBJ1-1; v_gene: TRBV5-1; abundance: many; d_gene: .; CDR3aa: CASSPRAGNTEAFF; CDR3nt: TGCGCCAGCAGCCCGAGGGCAGGGAACACTGAAGCTTTCTTT
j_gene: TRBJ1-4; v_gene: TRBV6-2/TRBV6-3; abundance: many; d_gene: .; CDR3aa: CASSYSRKLFF; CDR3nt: TGTGCCAGCAGTTACTCGAGAAAACTGTTTTTT
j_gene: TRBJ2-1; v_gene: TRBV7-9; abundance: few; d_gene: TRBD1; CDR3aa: CASNRGTGDLSEQFF; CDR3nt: TGTGCCAGCAACCGAGGGACAGGGGACCTCAGTGAGCAGTTCTTC
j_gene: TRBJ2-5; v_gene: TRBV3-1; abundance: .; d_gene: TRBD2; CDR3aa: CASSTGLAHQETQYF; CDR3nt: TGTGCCAGCAGCACCGGACTAGCCCATCAAGAGACCCAGTACTTC
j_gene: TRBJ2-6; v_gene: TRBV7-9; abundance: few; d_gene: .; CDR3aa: CASSLTAGASGANVLTF; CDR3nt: TGTGCCAGCAGCTTGACGGCAGGCGCCTCTGGGGCCAACGTCCTGACTTTC
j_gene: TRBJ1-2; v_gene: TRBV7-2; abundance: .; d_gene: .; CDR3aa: CASSRDVNYGYTF; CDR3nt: TGTGCCAGCAGCCGGGACGTTAACTATGGCTACACCTTC
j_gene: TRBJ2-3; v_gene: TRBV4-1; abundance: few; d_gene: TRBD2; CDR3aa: CASSQDGGTSVGTSTDTQYF; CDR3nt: TGCGCCAGCAGCCAAGATGGTGGGACTAGCGTGGGTACTAGCACAGATACGCAGTATTTT
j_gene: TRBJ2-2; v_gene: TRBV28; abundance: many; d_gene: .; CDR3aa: CASGTVGNTGELFF; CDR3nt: TGTGCCAGCGGAACAGTCGGGAACACCGGGGAGCTGTTTTTT
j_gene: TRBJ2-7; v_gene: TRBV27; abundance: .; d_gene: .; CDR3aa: CASSSPGGPYEQYF; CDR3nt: TGTGCCAGCAGTTCCCCCGGGGGACCCTACGAGCAGTACTTC
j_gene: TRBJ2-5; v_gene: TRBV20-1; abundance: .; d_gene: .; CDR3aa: CSAANPIRDHETQYF; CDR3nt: TGCAGTGCTGCCAACCCTATCCGGGACCACGAGACCCAGTACTTC